This TCR beta chain was identified during a study of T cells in Graves' hyperthyroidism and ophthalmopathy. Study findings and constraints: Also found in blood were most expanded thyroid clonotypes above 0.001. Before onset, by a median of approximately 5.9 months, the model predicted ophthalmopathy.

This clonotype was seen repeatedly, ten times or more. Its antigen is not identified. This CDR3 is 16 amino acids long. With V trimmed by 6 bases and J by 7 bases, 10 bases remained unmatched. The definition of stable Graves' hyperthyroidism was no ophthalmopathy progression within 18 months. Source material for PBMCs was 10 ml fresh peripheral blood. The source material, RNA transcripts, was used to amplify TCR beta CDR3 regions. TCR CDR3 regions were first amplified by RT-PCR with HTBI primers. Each CDR3 protein is one row after TCRdb ran MiXCR on the multiplex PCR reads. The sample holds a few hundred thousand distinct CDR3 sequences; roughly an eighth are singletons and the top ten take approximately 5.3%.

The sequence derives from a woman aged 18-29 years with Graves' hyperthyroidism. V gene TRBV12-3 or TRBV12-4 combines with J gene TRBJ2-1; 12 bases map to TRBD2. The specimen sequenced was blood. The CDR3 nucleotides read TGTGCCAGCAGCAAAACTAGCGGGAGGATATTGAATGAGCAGTTCTTC. Its protein product is CASSKTSGRILNEQFF.